This T cell receptor beta chain was sequenced during a study of tumor-infiltrating lymphocytes in primary liver carcinoma (dated by TCRdb to 2016 to 2017). Background on the whole study: Of the five patients (three men and two women, aged 30 to 69 years), four had hepatocellular carcinoma and one had combined HCC and intrahepatic cholangiocarcinoma. A total of roughly 35 specimens from 5 patients went through TCRbeta repertoire sequencing, namely 25 tumor regions, 5 adjacent noncancerous liver tissues and 5 peripheral blood samples. Each sample produced about 3.5 to 8 million productive TCRbeta reads, and read depth showed no significant difference between tissue types. TCRbeta repertoire sequencing, expression microarrays and whole-exome sequencing were combined in the study across five regions of each liver tumor, with adjacent normal tissue and blood also included. Agilent mRNA microarray profiling was performed on the 20 to 25 tumor region samples to relate TCRbeta repertoire diversity to the local molecular phenotype. High reproducibility was observed for the technical replicate repertoires, with mean shared-clone rates approximately 0.9 and correlation coefficients above 0.98. Tumors of the five patients were stage T1-T3 N0M0 with maximum diameters of roughly 4.2 to 11 cm.

Here is what the overall study found, with its caveats: Only about 7-24% of top clones were present in all five regions of a tumor, suggesting spatial heterogeneity of tumor-infiltrating T cells. Only 4 or 5 patients were included in the study, and the authors note that the findings should be validated in a larger study. The top 250 clones made up a significantly larger repertoire fraction in tumors than in blood (p = 0.039). Because sequencing covered only the TCR beta chain and unpaired alpha chains were not captured, true repertoire diversity is likely underestimated. Consistent with antigen-driven expansion, pairs of tumor regions showed higher repertoire overlap (mean about 36%) than either tumor-adjacent pairs (around 17%) or tumor-blood pairs (approximately 14%). Because the samples were bulk and unsorted, CD4+ and CD8+ T cell repertoires could not be compared.

Starting from around 500 ng total RNA, TCRbeta-specific cDNA was produced by reverse transcription with a constant-region primer and ProtoScript II reverse transcriptase. Construction of the TCRbeta libraries relied on three nested rounds of multiplex PCR, following a slightly modified ARM-PCR procedure. The first two PCR rounds used multiplex TRBV1-TRBV30 forward primers with a Cbeta reverse primer, each for approximately 11 cycles. A final 25-cycle PCR with Deep VentR polymerase added sample barcodes and Illumina adapters. Amplicons of 200-500 bp were gel-purified with a QIAquick gel extraction kit before sequencing. TCRbeta amplicons were sequenced on an Illumina HiSeq 2500 with 250-bp paired-end reads. Under the source paper's analysis protocol: To recover full CDR3 sequences, reads were quality-trimmed using Trimmomatic v0.33 and paired reads were then merged using FLASH v1.2.11. V, D and J germline segments were assigned to the rearranged TCRbeta sequences using MiGEC v1.2.1b. Clonotype statistics and Shannon-Wiener diversity indices were calculated with VDJtools v1.0.0. To cut down on sampling bias, every analysis after diversity analysis relied on just the 250 most abundant clonotypes from each sample. TCRdb trimmed the raw reads at Q25, called clones with MiXCR and kept productive beta chains. A single entry per CDR3 protein holds the most common genes and DNA from its merged rows. For this entry, the V and J calls and clone size follow TCRdb and not the study's own pipeline. The sample has more than 85,000 distinct CDR3 sequences on record, roughly 80% of them singletons. In total, the top ten clones hold 15% to 20% of the sample.

Without any cell sorting, total RNA and DNA were co-extracted from roughly 18-30 mg of bulk tissue using the AllPrep DNA/RNA mini kit. Between late 2015 and March 2016, roughly five patients in China with histopathologically diagnosed primary liver carcinoma had surgical resection. At the time of sampling, the patients were treatment-naive and had chronic HBV infection. Each tumor was sampled at five spatially separated regions: the tumor centre plus the superior, inferior, left-lateral and right-lateral poles. Histological examination found more than 80% viable tumor cells in every tumor sample. Fresh tumor and adjacent tissue pieces were bisected; one half was stored in RNAlater at -80°C, the other sent for histology. The CDR3 covers 12 residues, taking in both the cysteine and the phenylalanine. The read is trimmed to its CDR3 DNA, 36 bases read in frame from base 1. CDR1 and CDR2, per the germline V gene, are LGHNA and YNFKEQ.

Concerning this clonotype: The target of this receptor is not known. One end of the junction fails to match germline, which may point to a read error.

The clonotype comes from a man in his forties or fifties with primary liver carcinoma and hepatitis B virus infection. The specimen was liver tumor tissue from sampling region 3. Reading the label with the study, this specimen's cell subset or site is: tumor region T3, left-lateral pole. This chain joins TRBV4-2 to TRBJ2-7, with the D gene call left open. The CDR3 reads CASSQDPNEQYF. In nucleotides, the sequence is TGTGCCAGCAGTCAAGATCCGAACGAGCAATACTTC.